This passage covers 15 T cell receptor beta chains from one sample sequenced in a study of shared clonotypes between healthy human individuals. Some clones are missing from TCRdb's copy, which holds only in-frame ones; the method was immunoSEQ multiplex PCR. The sample yields about 2.5 million clones, 85% to 95% seen once. Sequencing input: naive CD4+ T cells from PBMCs. As for subset: CD45RA+ positively selected. These receptors were collected from a man younger than 35 in good health. Some clones in this sample may be carry-over from other donors' samples.

This chain connects TRBV10-1 to TRBJ2-1; 9 nucleotides align to TRBD2. This CDR3 has 15 residues. V gave up 0 bases and J gave up 9 bases; unmatched junction bases: 6. Germline CDR1 is WNHNN and CDR2 is SYGVQD (reference sequence). This chain's CDR3 is CASSESRREGVEQFF. Written as DNA, the CDR3 is TGCGCCAGCAGTGAGTCTCGGCGGGAGGGAGTTGAGCAGTTCTTC.

In its sample, this clone was seen once. The genes are TRBV28 and TRBJ1-1; D may be TRBD1 (5 bases). Germline CDR1 and CDR2: MDHEN and SYDVKM. V lost 7 bases and J lost 1, with 10 bases in between. This CDR3 is built from 13 residues. CDR3 in amino acids: CASNRQPNTEAFF. In nucleotides, the CDR3 is TGTGCCAGCAATCGACAGCCGAACACTGAAGCTTTCTTT. The variable domain in full, with the rest retrieved from reference TRBV28 and TRBJ1-1, is DVKVTQSSRYLVKRTGEKVFLECVQDMDHENMFWYRQDPGLGLRLIYFSYDVKMKEKGDIPEGYSVSREKKERFSLILESASTNQTSMYLCASNRQPNTEAFFGQGTRLTVV.

The gene calls are TRBV28 and TRBJ2-7; D unresolved. V was pared by 3 bases and J by 6 bases, with 15 bases between. There are 14 residues in the CDR3. Germline V gene lookup returns CDR1 MDHEN and CDR2 SYDVKM. This CDR3 reads CASSLASQFGEQYF. Written as DNA, the CDR3 is TGTGCCAGCAGTTTGGCCTCCCAATTTGGCGAGCAGTACTTC.

On this clone: The sample contains more than one DNA sequence encoding this CDR3. V and J are TRBV4-1 and TRBJ1-2; the D is unclear. V lost 3 bases, J lost 2 bases, and 7 bases lay in between. CDR3 length: 13 residues. Germline loops: CDR1 MGHRA, CDR2 YSYEKL. CDR3 DNA: TGCGCCAGCAGCCAGACCGGAAACTATGGCTACACCTTC. Protein sequence: CASSQTGNYGYTF.

The rearrangement links TRBV5-6 to TRBJ2-7; D perhaps matches TRBD2 (5 bases). The CDR3 runs to 13 residues. V was pared by 4 bases and J by 0 bases, with 8 bases between. Germline assignment: CDR1 SGHDT and CDR2 YYEEEE. CDR3 nucleotides: TGTGCCAGCAGCCGGGAAAGCTCCTACGAGCAGTACTTC. Translated: CASSRESSYEQYF.

Written as DNA, the CDR3 is TGTGCCAGCAGTCCCCCGGGACTAGCGGCCGCCTACGAGCAGTACTTC. Amino acids: CASSPPGLAAAYEQYF. The genes are TRBV27 and TRBJ2-7, with TRBD2 identical over 11 bases. The CDR3 is 16 amino acids. V lost 5 bases, J lost 2 bases, and 8 bases stayed unmatched. Germline CDR1 is MNHEY and CDR2 is SMNVEV (reference sequence).

The J gene is TRBJ2-3, the V gene TRBV5-1, with D possibly being TRBD2 (6 bases). The CDR3 totals 15 residues. V was cut by 5 bases and J by 4 bases, with 17 bases left in between. The germline V gene has CDR1 SGHRS and CDR2 YFSETQ. CDR3 in DNA: TGCGCCAGCAGTCGGTCCGGGGGAGGTTCAGATACGCAGTATTTT. Residues: CASSRSGGGSDTQYF.

The chain is built from TRBV6-6 and TRBJ2-7; 12 nucleotides align to TRBD1. The length of the CDR3 is 16 residues. Germline trimming cut 5 bases from V and 6 bases from J; bases unmatched to any gene: 11. Germline CDR1 and CDR2: MNHNY and SVGAGI (reference sequence). This CDR3 is CASSIDTPGQGAEQYF. DNA for the CDR3: TGTGCCAGCAGTATAGATACACCGGGACAGGGGGCCGAGCAGTACTTC.

This chain uses TRBV4-3 with TRBJ2-7, with 10 positions matching TRBD2. This CDR3 is 14 amino acids long. V was clipped by 0 bases and J by 12 bases; unmatched bases: 8. The germline V gene encodes CDR1 LGHNA and CDR2 YSLEER. CDR3 DNA sequence: TGCGCCAGCAGCCAAGATCTAACTAGCGGGAAAGTGTACTTC. Its protein product is CASSQDLTSGKVYF.

Concerning this clone itself: The junction departs from the called germline gene at one end, perhaps through a read error. The same CDR3 also results from other DNA sequences found in this sample. The chain carries TRBV7-9 and TRBJ2-7; D perhaps matches TRBD1 (5 bases). Germline V gene sequence: CDR1 SEHNR, CDR2 FQNEAQ (reference sequence). The CDR3 consists of 18 residues. CDR3 region: CASSFPMVRTSPTYEQYF. The DNA for the CDR3 is TGTGCCAGCAGCTTCCCCATGGTTAGGACATCTCCCACCTACGAGCAATACTTC.

V usage is TRBV2 and J usage is TRBJ1-2; TRBD1 matches 11 bases. The CDR3 spans 15 residues. The junction had 6 bases not matched to a gene; V was cut back by 4 bases and J by 5 bases. Germline lookup yields CDR1 SNHLY and CDR2 FYNNEI. In DNA, the CDR3 is TGTGCCAGCAGTGCCCGGACAGGGGGCCGGTATGGCTACACCTTC. This codes for CASSARTGGRYGYTF.

With respect to this clone: In the same sample, other DNA sequences code for this CDR3. The V gene is TRBV7-3, the J gene TRBJ2-1; possibly TRBD1 for D (6 bases). V shed 2 bases and J shed 8 bases, with 7 bases lying between them. Per the germline V gene, CDR1 is SGHTA and CDR2 is FQGTGA. The CDR3 runs to 12 residues. CDR3 nucleotides: TGTGCCAGCAGCTTATCAGGGGATGAGCAGTTCTTC. Translating gives CASSLSGDEQFF.

This clone showed up just a few times. The sample carries other DNA sequences with the same CDR3. The chain employs TRBV29-1 and TRBJ1-2; no definite D call. The germline gives CDR1 SQVTM, CDR2 ANQGSEA. The germline V and J ends were trimmed by 2 bases and 0 bases, with 7 bases remaining between them. There are 13 residues in the CDR3. CDR3 nucleotide sequence: TGCAGCGTTGAAAGGACGGCTAACTATGGCTACACCTTC. Amino acid sequence: CSVERTANYGYTF.

The chain has TRBV27 and TRBJ1-4, with a tentative D call TRBD1 (5 bases). The CDR3 has 13 residues. V lost 8 bases to trimming and J lost 5 bases, with 12 bases between them. From germline, CDR1 is MNHEY and CDR2 SMNVEV (reference sequence). Here the CDR3 reads CASGDRWNEKLFF. Written as DNA, the CDR3 is TGTGCCAGCGGAGACAGATGGAATGAAAAACTGTTTTTT. Looking up the rest from reference TRBV27 and TRBJ1-4 gives the full variable domain: EAQVTQNPRYLITVTGKKLTVTCSQNMNHEYMSWYRQDPGLGLRQIYYSMNVEVTDKGDVPEGYKVSRKEKRNFPLILESPSPNQTSLYFCASGDRWNEKLFFGSGTQLSVL.

This clone has only one observation. The chain recombines TRBV6-6 with TRBJ2-7, with 7 bases identical to TRBD1. This CDR3 contains 15 residues. Trimming at V came to 5 bases and at J to 0 bases, leaving 7 bases not matched to a gene. The germline V gene encodes CDR1 MNHNY and CDR2 SVGAGI (reference sequence). The CDR3: CASSVGTADSYEQYF. Written as DNA, the CDR3 is TGTGCCAGCAGTGTAGGGACAGCCGACTCCTACGAGCAGTACTTC.